The TCR beta chain described here comes from a study of metastatic and nonmetastatic thyroid tumors. Turning to the study itself: Across peripheral blood and tumor or nodule tissue samples taken from malignant and benign thyroid patients, the repertoires were compared with one another.

There were no patients who had received any treatment before thyroid surgery. Study processing details: Between-group CDR3 differences, defined by clinicopathological status, yielded a distant-metastasis classifier for papillary thyroid cancer. TCRdb ran MiXCR on the PCR reads. The V and J calls shown here were made by TCRdb, not taken from the authors' results. The profile covers 21,000 or so clones, with about 25% appearing a single time and approximately 5.5% taken by the ten largest. General observations from the study: According to reports, the diversity of TCR beta was significantly higher in malignant thyroid tumors than in benign nodules, and this held in both blood and tumor samples.

Germline assignment: CDR1 LNHNV and CDR2 YYDKDF (reference sequence). The CDR3 is 16 residues long. Concerning this clone: Its target is not known. One end of the junction is discordant with germline, which a read error may explain. At the DNA level, this CDR3 is encoded by other sequences in the same sample as well.

The receptor comes from a female donor with papillary thyroid cancer or a benign thyroid nodule (not recorded which). Some clones in this sample may be carry-over from other donors' samples. The material sequenced was tumor tissue. J is TRBJ2-1 and V is TRBV15; perhaps TRBD1 as D (5 bases). The CDR3 DNA sequence: TGTGCCACTAGCAGGGAAGCGTGGCGGACAAACAATGAGCAGTTCTTC. This translates into CATSREAWRTNNEQFF.